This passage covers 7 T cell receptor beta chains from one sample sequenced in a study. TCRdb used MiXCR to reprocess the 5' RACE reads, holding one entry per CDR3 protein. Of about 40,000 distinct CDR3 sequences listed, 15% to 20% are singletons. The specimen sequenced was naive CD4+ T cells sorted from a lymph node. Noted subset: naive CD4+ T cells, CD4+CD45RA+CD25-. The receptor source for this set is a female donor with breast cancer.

CDR3 amino acids: CASSSSGGRTYEQYF. CDR3 nucleotide sequence: TGTGCCAGCAGCTCATCAGGGGGGAGGACCTACGAGCAGTACTTC. The rearrangement links TRBV7-3 to TRBJ2-7; possible D gene TRBD1, 7 bases. The CDR3 is 15 residues long. V was clipped by 4 bases and J by 2 bases, with 15 bases between them. CDR1 is SGHTA, CDR2 FQGTGA, per germline.

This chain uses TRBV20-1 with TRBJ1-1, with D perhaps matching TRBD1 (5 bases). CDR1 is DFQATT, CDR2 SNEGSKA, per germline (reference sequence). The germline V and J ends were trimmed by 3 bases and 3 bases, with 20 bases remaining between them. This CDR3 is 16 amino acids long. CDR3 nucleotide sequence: TGCAGTGCTAGTTCTAGTCAGGGTGGAATGGACACTGAAGCTTTCTTT. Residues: CSASSSQGGMDTEAFF.

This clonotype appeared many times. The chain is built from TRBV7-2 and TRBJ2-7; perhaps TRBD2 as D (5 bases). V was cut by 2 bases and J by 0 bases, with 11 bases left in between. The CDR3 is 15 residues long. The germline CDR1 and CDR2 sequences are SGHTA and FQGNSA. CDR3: CASSLQSGPSYEQYF. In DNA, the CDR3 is TGTGCCAGCAGCTTACAAAGCGGCCCCTCCTACGAGCAGTACTTC.

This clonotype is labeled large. CDR3 bases: TGTGCCAGCAGCTGGACGGGACGCCAACCCAATGAGCAGTTCTTC. Translation: CASSWTGRQPNEQFF. The chain recombines TRBV5-6 with TRBJ2-1, with D perhaps matching TRBD1 or TRBD2 (5 bases each). The germline gives CDR1 SGHDT, CDR2 YYEEEE. The CDR3 consists of 15 residues. V was shortened by 3 bases and J by 6 bases, with 16 bases between the two germline ends.

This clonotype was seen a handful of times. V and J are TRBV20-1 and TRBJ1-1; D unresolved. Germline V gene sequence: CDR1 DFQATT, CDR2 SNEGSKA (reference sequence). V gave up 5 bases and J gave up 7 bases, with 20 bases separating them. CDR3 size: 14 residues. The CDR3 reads CSAGIIGVGGEAFF. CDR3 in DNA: TGCAGTGCTGGTATAATTGGGGTAGGAGGTGAAGCTTTCTTT.

The CDR3: CASRGLAEHYNEQFF. CDR3 coding DNA: TGTGCCAGTCGAGGACTAGCGGAGCACTACAATGAGCAGTTCTTC. The chain employs TRBV7-9 and TRBJ2-1; 10 bases match TRBD2. This CDR3 has 15 amino acids. Germline V CDR1 and CDR2: SEHNR, FQNEAQ (reference sequence). Trimming took 9 bases from V and 3 from J; bases not matched to a gene: 8.

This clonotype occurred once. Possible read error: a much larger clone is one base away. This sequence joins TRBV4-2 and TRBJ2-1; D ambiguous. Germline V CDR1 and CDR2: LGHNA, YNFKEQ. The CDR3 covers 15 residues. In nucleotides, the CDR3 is TGTGGCAGCAGCCAAAGGGTCTCCTCCTACAATGAGCAGTTCTTC. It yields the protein CGSSQRVSSYNEQFF.